The 13 T cell receptor beta chains below all came from one sample that was sequenced in a study of regulatory and conventional T cells in breast cancer. TCRdb redid the calling of the PCR reads with MiXCR, one entry per CDR3 protein. The data show hundreds of distinct CDR3 sequences, about 32% seen once. Sequencing used regulatory T cells from blood. These receptors were obtained from a female donor with breast cancer.

The rearrangement links TRBV21-1 to TRBJ1-2; TRBD1 is the table's D call and was not checked against the DNA. TRBV21-1 is a pseudogene locus. The CDR3 runs 15 residues. Here the CDR3 DNA reads TGTGCCAGCAGCAAAGGGGGACCGGTGGGTCAAGGCTACACCTTC. It codes for CASSKGGPVGQGYTF.

This clonotype was counted a few times. The chain carries TRBV7-2 and TRBJ2-7; D is uncertain. The germline V gene has CDR1 SGHTA and CDR2 FQGNSA. The germline V and J ends were trimmed by 3 bases and 9 bases, with 18 bases remaining between them. This CDR3 spans 14 amino acids. This CDR3 reads CASSLTSPAVRQYF. Written as DNA, the CDR3 is TGTGCCAGCAGCTTGACCTCGCCTGCAGTACGGCAGTACTTC.

This rearrangement joins TRBV6-5 to TRBJ1-5; possible D gene TRBD1, 6 bases. Germline lookup yields CDR1 MNHEY and CDR2 SVGAGI. The V and J ends lost 2 bases and 2 bases respectively, with 13 bases between them. The CDR3 has 16 amino acids. This CDR3 reads CASSYARNRGNQPQHF. The CDR3 DNA follows: TGTGCCAGCAGTTACGCCCGGAACAGGGGCAATCAGCCCCAGCATTTT.

As to this clonotype: A much larger clone sits a single nucleotide away, making a read error possible. V usage is TRBV7-9 and J usage is TRBJ1-5; D not resolved. The CDR3 totals 15 residues. Germline loops: CDR1 SEHNR, CDR2 FQNEAQ (reference sequence). CDR3 DNA sequence: TGTGTCAGCAGCTTATCCGGACCGATCAATCAGCCCCAGCATTTT. Protein product: CVSSLSGPINQPQHF.

This clonotype was counted between two and nine times. The chain recombines TRBV30 with TRBJ2-7; D tentatively fits TRBD1 or TRBD2 (5 bases each). The V end was cut by 0 bases, the J end by 6 bases, with 12 bases between. This CDR3 has 13 amino acids. Per germline, CDR1 GTSNPN and CDR2 SVGIG (reference sequence). The CDR3 reads CAWSVGDLSEQYF. CDR3 coding DNA: TGTGCCTGGAGTGTAGGGGACCTAAGCGAGCAGTACTTC. The whole variable domain, filled in from reference TRBV30 and TRBJ2-7, reads SQTIHQWPATLVQPVGSPLSLECTVEGTSNPNLYWYRQAAGRGLQLLFYSVGIGQISSEVPQNLSASRPQDRQFILSSKKLLLSDSGFYLCAWSVGDLSEQYFGPGTRLTVT.

There are a few counts of this clonotype. CDR3 residues: CASSRVRYRTSLETQYF. As DNA, the CDR3 is TGTGCCAGCAGCCGAGTAAGATACCGGACTAGCTTGGAGACCCAGTACTTC. The chain uses TRBV3-1 and TRBJ2-5; 8 positions match TRBD2. Germline CDR1 reads LGHDT; CDR2 reads YNNKEL (reference sequence). The CDR3 covers 17 residues. Trimming took 4 bases from V and 5 from J; bases not matched to a gene: 15.

CDR3 DNA: TGTGCCAGCAGTTTAAGGGGACGAAGAAACACCATATATTTT. Translated: CASSLRGRRNTIYF. The chain joins TRBV12-3 or TRBV12-4 to TRBJ1-3; possibly TRBD1 for D (5 bases). The V gene lost 2 bases and the J gene lost 5 bases, with 10 bases spanning the gap. This CDR3 is built from 14 residues.

V and J are TRBV7-9 and TRBJ1-5; the match to TRBD1 covers 7 bases. Losses at the gene ends were 4 bases for V and 4 bases for J; bases not matched to a gene: 1. The CDR3 has 13 amino acids. Germline V CDR1 and CDR2: SEHNR, FQNEAQ (reference sequence). CDR3 nucleotides: TGTGCCAGCAGCTCACAGGGGAATCAGCCCCAGCATTTT. Translation: CASSSQGNQPQHF.

The rearrangement joins TRBV7-3 to TRBJ2-1; perhaps TRBD2 as D (5 bases). CDR1 and CDR2 from the germline V gene are SGHTA and FQGTGA. V was trimmed by 5 bases and J by 4 bases, leaving 9 bases between them. The length of the CDR3 is 13 residues. The chain's CDR3 is CASSTSGYNEQFF. The CDR3 nucleotides read TGTGCCAGCAGCACGAGCGGTTACAATGAGCAGTTCTTC.

This clonotype came up a few times. The chain links TRBV29-1 to TRBJ2-7, with a tentative D call TRBD1 (6 bases). The CDR3 is 11 amino acids. V lost 6 bases to trimming and J lost 7 bases, with 13 bases between them. Germline CDR1 is SQVTM and CDR2 is ANQGSEA. The CDR3 DNA reads as TGCAGCGTCGGGACATCTGAAGAGCAGTACTTC. As protein: CSVGTSEEQYF.

This clonotype appeared a few times. The CDR3 protein is CASSPGLLRGAKNIQYF. The CDR3 bases are TGTGCCAGCAGCCCGGGACTGTTACGCGGGGCCAAAAACATTCAGTACTTC. J is TRBJ2-4 and V is TRBV12-3 or TRBV12-4, with a possible D match to TRBD2 (6 bases). V was cut by 6 bases and J by 1 base, with 19 bases left in between. The CDR3 consists of 17 residues.

This chain connects TRBV29-1 to TRBJ1-1; D is possibly TRBD1 (5 bases). Germline V lookup: CDR1 SQVTM, CDR2 ANQGSEA. This CDR3 contains 14 residues. Trimming shortened V by 4 bases and J by 1 base, and 13 bases separated the two germline ends. CDR3 residues: CSVAGGGANTEAFF. CDR3 DNA: TGCAGCGTTGCCGGGGGAGGGGCGAACACTGAAGCTTTCTTT. The full variable domain, in which reference TRBV29-1 and TRBJ1-1 provide the parts outside the CDR3, is SAVISQKPSRDICQRGTSLTIQCQVDSQVTMMFWYRQQPGQSLTLIATANQGSEATYESGFVIDKFPISRPNLTFSTLTVSNMSPEDSSIYLCSVAGGGANTEAFFGQGTRLTVV.

This chain joins TRBV7-2 and TRBJ2-3; D is possibly TRBD2 (6 bases). From germline, CDR1 is SGHTA and CDR2 FQGNSA. The V end lost 5 bases, the J end lost 4 bases, and 16 bases lay between the germline ends. The CDR3 length is 15 residues. The DNA for the CDR3 is TGTGCCAGCAGCACCTTCGGGAGCGGTCCAGATACGCAGTATTTT. Residues: CASSTFGSGPDTQYF.